The 4 T cell receptor beta chains below come from one sample, sequenced in a study of response to subunit inactivated influenza vaccine. Using its own MiXCR run on the RT-PCR reads, TCRdb lists one record per CDR3 protein. The table includes around 320,000 distinct CDR3 sequences, about 20% detected once. Sequences were derived from PBMCs from blood, sampled less than 22 months after vaccination. The receptors were gathered from a man aged 50-75 years who received an inactivated influenza vaccine.

This clonotype was counted only a few times. The V and J genes are TRBV10-3 and TRBJ1-2, with D unclear. The CDR3 sequence is 13 residues long. The germline V and J ends were trimmed by 5 bases and 10 bases, with 17 bases remaining between them. Germline CDR1 ENHRY, CDR2 SYGVKD. CDR3 sequence reads: CAISPAVGSHYTF. The CDR3 DNA sequence: TGTGCCATCAGTCCAGCCGTGGGGAGTCACTACACCTTC.

The V and J genes are TRBV2 and TRBJ1-1; the D gene is possibly TRBD1 (5 bases). Trimming cost V 2 bases and J 6 bases, with 13 bases left between them. The CDR3 is 14 residues long. The V gene's germline CDR1 is SNHLY and CDR2 FYNNEI. In DNA, the CDR3 is TGTGCCAGCAGTGAACAGGGTATACTTGCTGAAGCTTTCTTT. This gives the protein CASSEQGILAEAFF.

This clonotype was recorded at least ten times. The rearrangement links TRBV5-1 to TRBJ1-1; D ambiguous. Trimming took 3 bases from V and 2 from J, leaving 11 bases between them. This CDR3 comprises 14 residues. Germline V gives CDR1 SGHRS, CDR2 YFSETQ. The CDR3 coding sequence is TGCGCCAGCAGCTACCAGACGGACAACACTGAAGCTTTCTTT. Residues: CASSYQTDNTEAFF.

This clonotype was picked up a small number of times. The chain is built from TRBV25-1 and TRBJ2-2, with D hard to call. Germline CDR1 and CDR2: MGHDK and SYGVNS. The ends were cut back, 6 bases at V and 6 bases at J, with 5 bases in the middle. This CDR3 is built from 11 residues. CDR3 coding DNA: TGTGCCAGCAGAGATGCCGGGGAGCTGTTTTTT. It yields the protein CASRDAGELFF.